The rows below give T cell receptor beta chains drawn from one sample of a study of blood T cell repertoires in COVID-19. Assay used: immunoSEQ multiplex PCR; TCRdb lists only in-frame clones, some missing. The sample lists roughly 150,000 clones, about four fifths occurring once. The specimen was peripheral blood. These receptors were taken from a woman at least 80 years old with acute or convalescent COVID-19. The CDR3 runs from the conserved cysteine through the conserved F or W. Fields, in order: clone size, J gene, D gene, V gene, CDR3 DNA, CDR3 protein. The D gene is left open where the match is weak. A row's size may be missing; if present it is once, few, many or a size class.

abundance: few; j_gene: TRBJ2-7; d_gene: -; v_gene: TRBV3-1/TRBV3-2; CDR3nt: TGTGCCAGCAGCCGACACCTCCAGGGGCAGGGGTACGAGCAGTACTTC; CDR3aa: CASSRHLQGQGYEQYF
abundance: -; j_gene: TRBJ1-2; d_gene: -; v_gene: TRBV3-1/TRBV3-2; CDR3nt: TGTGCCAGCAGCCCCCCCGTTAGAAACTATGGCTACACCTTC; CDR3aa: CASSPPVRNYGYTF
abundance: -; j_gene: TRBJ2-4; d_gene: -; v_gene: TRBV5-1; CDR3nt: TGCGCCAGCAGCTTGGGCGGCGGGATGGGCCAAAACATTCAGTACTTC; CDR3aa: CASSLGGGMGQNIQYF
abundance: -; j_gene: TRBJ1-1; d_gene: -; v_gene: TRBV6-5; CDR3nt: TGTGCCAGCAGTTACTCGCGGGGGGCCGGGACTGAAGCTTTCTTT; CDR3aa: CASSYSRGAGTEAFF
abundance: -; j_gene: TRBJ2-1; d_gene: -; v_gene: TRBV18; CDR3nt: TGTGCCAGCTCATCCTACGGCCGGGGCAATGAGCAGTTCTTC; CDR3aa: CASSSYGRGNEQFF
abundance: -; j_gene: TRBJ2-1; d_gene: -; v_gene: TRBV5-1; CDR3nt: TGCGCCAGCAGCCCCCCGGAGGGAGGACAAAACAATGAGCAGTTCTTC; CDR3aa: CASSPPEGGQNNEQFF
abundance: -; j_gene: TRBJ2-7; d_gene: -; v_gene: TRBV3-1/TRBV3-2; CDR3nt: TGTGCCAGCAGCCAAAACGTACAGTCCTACGAGCAGTACTTC; CDR3aa: CASSQNVQSYEQYF
abundance: -; j_gene: TRBJ2-3; d_gene: TRBD1; v_gene: TRBV6-5; CDR3nt: TGTGCCAGCAGACCAGGGGGACAAGGAACAGATACGCAGTATTTT; CDR3aa: CASRPGGQGTDTQYF
abundance: few; j_gene: TRBJ1-6; d_gene: -; v_gene: TRBV2; CDR3nt: TGTGCCAGCCAGCTCGCAGGAACTAATTCACCCCTCCACTTT; CDR3aa: CASQLAGTNSPLHF
abundance: -; j_gene: TRBJ1-2; d_gene: -; v_gene: TRBV5-1; CDR3nt: TGCGCCAGCAGCTGGGGGCCAGGAAACTATGGCTACACCTTC; CDR3aa: CASSWGPGNYGYTF
abundance: -; j_gene: TRBJ1-3; d_gene: TRBD1; v_gene: TRBV15; CDR3nt: TGTGCCACCAGCAGAGGGGAAACAGGGGCTAGCGGAAACACCATATATTTT; CDR3aa: CATSRGETGASGNTIYF
abundance: -; j_gene: TRBJ2-7; d_gene: TRBD1; v_gene: TRBV6-5; CDR3nt: TGTGCCAGCCGACAGGGCTACGAGCAGTACTTC; CDR3aa: CASRQGYEQYF
abundance: few; j_gene: TRBJ1-4; d_gene: -; v_gene: TRBV30; CDR3nt: TGTGCCTGGAGTACCAGGGGTGAAAAACTGTTTTTT; CDR3aa: CAWSTRGEKLFF
abundance: -; j_gene: TRBJ2-3; d_gene: -; v_gene: TRBV7-2; CDR3nt: TGTGCCAGCAGCCCCTCTAGAACCACAGATACGCAGTATTTT; CDR3aa: CASSPSRTTDTQYF
abundance: -; j_gene: TRBJ1-4; d_gene: -; v_gene: TRBV30; CDR3nt: TGTGCCTGGAGTAAGGACAGCGGGGAACTGTTTTTT; CDR3aa: CAWSKDSGELFF
abundance: -; j_gene: TRBJ1-1; d_gene: TRBD1; v_gene: TRBV6-5; CDR3nt: TGTGCCAGCAGTTGGACAGGGAGGATTACTGAAGCTTTCTTT; CDR3aa: CASSWTGRITEAFF
abundance: -; j_gene: TRBJ2-7; d_gene: TRBD1; v_gene: TRBV11-1; CDR3nt: TGTGCCAGCACCCCTCAGACAGGGGGCAACTACGAGCAGTACTTC; CDR3aa: CASTPQTGGNYEQYF
abundance: -; j_gene: TRBJ1-2; d_gene: -; v_gene: TRBV7-2; CDR3nt: TGTGCCAGCAGCTTTGACAGAAACTATGGCTACACCTTC; CDR3aa: CASSFDRNYGYTF
abundance: -; j_gene: TRBJ1-3; d_gene: TRBD1; v_gene: TRBV7-9; CDR3nt: TGTGCCAGCAGCCCGGACAGGCGAGACCACTCTGGAAACACCATATATTTT; CDR3aa: CASSPDRRDHSGNTIYF
abundance: -; j_gene: TRBJ1-2; d_gene: TRBD1; v_gene: TRBV7-9; CDR3nt: TGTGCCAGCAGCCCCGGGACAGGGACCTATGGCTACACCTTC; CDR3aa: CASSPGTGTYGYTF
abundance: -; j_gene: TRBJ2-2; d_gene: -; v_gene: TRBV5-1; CDR3nt: TGCGCCAGCAGCTTGGAAACAGCGAACACCGGGGAGCTGTTTTTT; CDR3aa: CASSLETANTGELFF
abundance: -; j_gene: TRBJ2-7; d_gene: -; v_gene: TRBV14; CDR3nt: TGTGCCAGCAGCCAAGCGCGCGGCTACTACGAGCAGTACTTC; CDR3aa: CASSQARGYYEQYF
abundance: few; j_gene: TRBJ2-5; d_gene: -; v_gene: TRBV6-6; CDR3nt: TGTGCCAGCAGTTCGGACAGTATTTCGTCCCAGTACTTC; CDR3aa: CASSSDSISSQYF
abundance: -; j_gene: TRBJ1-5; d_gene: -; v_gene: TRBV10-3; CDR3nt: TGTGCCATCAGTGACAGGGTGGATCAGCCCCAGCATTTT; CDR3aa: CAISDRVDQPQHF
abundance: once; j_gene: TRBJ1-2; d_gene: TRBD1; v_gene: TRBV5-4; CDR3nt: TGTGCCAGCAGCTTGGGACAGGGGGCAGAGGGCTACACCTTC; CDR3aa: CASSLGQGAEGYTF
abundance: -; j_gene: TRBJ1-2; d_gene: TRBD1; v_gene: TRBV7-2; CDR3nt: TGTGCCAGCAACTCTAGACAGGGGGATGGCTACACCTTC; CDR3aa: CASNSRQGDGYTF
abundance: -; j_gene: TRBJ1-3; d_gene: -; v_gene: TRBV7-8; CDR3nt: TGTGCCAGCAGCCCGACAGGAAACACCATATATTTT; CDR3aa: CASSPTGNTIYF
abundance: -; j_gene: TRBJ1-2; d_gene: -; v_gene: TRBV6-1; CDR3nt: TGTGCCAGCAGTGAGTGGCAGTTCTATGGCTACACCTTC; CDR3aa: CASSEWQFYGYTF
abundance: -; j_gene: TRBJ2-1; d_gene: TRBD1; v_gene: TRBV23-1; CDR3nt: TGCGCCAGCAGTCACTCCGACAGGGCGAAGGGCAATGAGCAGTTCTTC; CDR3aa: CASSHSDRAKGNEQFF
abundance: -; j_gene: TRBJ2-3; d_gene: TRBD2; v_gene: TRBV25-1; CDR3nt: TGTGCCAGCGCCACTAGCGGGGGGGCAGATACGCAGTATTTT; CDR3aa: CASATSGGADTQYF
abundance: once; j_gene: TRBJ1-3; d_gene: -; v_gene: TRBV11-2; CDR3nt: TGTGCCAGCAGCTTATTCGAGAGTCTCTCTGGAAACACCATATATTTT; CDR3aa: CASSLFESLSGNTIYF
abundance: -; j_gene: TRBJ1-3; d_gene: -; v_gene: TRBV30; CDR3nt: TGTGCCTGGAGTACTGGACTGTCCTCTGGAAACACCATATATTTT; CDR3aa: CAWSTGLSSGNTIYF
abundance: -; j_gene: TRBJ1-5; d_gene: TRBD1; v_gene: TRBV15; CDR3nt: TGTGCCACCAGCGGCCAGGGGGGCCTTGATCAGCCCCAGCATTTT; CDR3aa: CATSGQGGLDQPQHF
abundance: -; j_gene: TRBJ2-5; d_gene: TRBD2; v_gene: TRBV28; CDR3nt: TGTGCCAGCACCGGGACTAGCGGACCTCAAGAGACCCAGTACTTC; CDR3aa: CASTGTSGPQETQYF
abundance: few; j_gene: TRBJ2-5; d_gene: TRBD1; v_gene: TRBV18; CDR3nt: TGTGCCAGCTCACCACCCCGGACAGGGGTGGTCCAAGAGACCCAGTACTTC; CDR3aa: CASSPPRTGVVQETQYF
abundance: -; j_gene: TRBJ2-1; d_gene: TRBD1; v_gene: TRBV11-2; CDR3nt: TGTGCCAGCAGCTTAGACGGACAGGAACCAGGGTTTTCCTACAATGAGCAGTTCTTC; CDR3aa: CASSLDGQEPGFSYNEQFF
abundance: -; j_gene: TRBJ2-2; d_gene: TRBD2; v_gene: TRBV7-8; CDR3nt: TGTGCCAGCAGCCCCCGACTAGCGGGAGGGCCAAGCACCGGGGAGCTGTTTTTT; CDR3aa: CASSPRLAGGPSTGELFF
abundance: -; j_gene: TRBJ1-4; d_gene: -; v_gene: TRBV5-1; CDR3nt: TGCGCCAGCAGCTTGGACCAGGGCGATGAAAAACTGTTTTTT; CDR3aa: CASSLDQGDEKLFF
abundance: once; j_gene: TRBJ2-7; d_gene: TRBD1; v_gene: TRBV5-1; CDR3nt: TGCGCCAGCAGCTTGGAACAGGGGGGAGCCTACGAGCAGTACTTC; CDR3aa: CASSLEQGGAYEQYF
abundance: -; j_gene: TRBJ2-1; d_gene: TRBD2; v_gene: TRBV7-2; CDR3nt: TGTGCCAGCAGCTCGACCCTAGCGGGAGGTACGTATGAGCAGTTCTTC; CDR3aa: CASSSTLAGGTYEQFF
abundance: -; j_gene: TRBJ2-3; d_gene: -; v_gene: TRBV2; CDR3nt: TGTGCCAGCACCCCCGCCCCAGGGAGGTCGAATACGCAGTATTTT; CDR3aa: CASTPAPGRSNTQYF